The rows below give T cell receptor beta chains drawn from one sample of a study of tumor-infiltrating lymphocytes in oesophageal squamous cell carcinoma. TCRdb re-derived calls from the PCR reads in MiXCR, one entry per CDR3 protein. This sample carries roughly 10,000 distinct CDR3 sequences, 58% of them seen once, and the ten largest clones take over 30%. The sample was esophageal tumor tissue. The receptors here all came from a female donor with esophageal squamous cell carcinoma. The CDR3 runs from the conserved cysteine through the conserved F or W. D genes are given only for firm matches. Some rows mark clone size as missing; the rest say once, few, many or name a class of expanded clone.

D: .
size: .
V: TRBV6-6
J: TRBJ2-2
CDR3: CASSDSGGHTGELFF
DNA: TGTGCCAGCAGTGATTCCGGGGGACACACCGGGGAGCTGTTTTTT

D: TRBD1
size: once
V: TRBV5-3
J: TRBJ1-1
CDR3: CASSPDRGNTEAFF
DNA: TGTGCCAGCAGCCCTGACAGGGGGAACACTGAAGCTTTCTTT

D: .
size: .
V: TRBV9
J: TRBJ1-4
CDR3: CASSVGQGELFF
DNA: TGTGCCAGCAGCGTAGGGCAGGGTGAACTGTTTTTT

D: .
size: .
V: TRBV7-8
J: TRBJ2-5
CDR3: CASSLGWVRETQYF
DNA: TGTGCCAGCAGCTTAGGGTGGGTCAGGGAGACCCAGTACTTC

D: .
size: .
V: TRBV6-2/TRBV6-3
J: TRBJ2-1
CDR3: CASSEGRSQILYNEQFF
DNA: TGTGCCAGCAGTGAAGGCAGGTCACAGATTCTCTACAATGAGCAGTTCTTC

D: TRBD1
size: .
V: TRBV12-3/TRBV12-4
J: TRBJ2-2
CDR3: CASKDRVLNTGELFF
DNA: TGTGCCAGCAAAGACAGGGTTCTCAACACCGGGGAGCTGTTTTTT

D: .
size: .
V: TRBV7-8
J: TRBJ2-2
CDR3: CASSLSQGANTGELFF
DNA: TGTGCCAGCAGCTTATCCCAAGGGGCGAACACCGGGGAGCTGTTTTTT

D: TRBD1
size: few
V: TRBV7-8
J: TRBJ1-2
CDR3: CASSLGAGGTGALLANYGYTF
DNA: TGTGCCAGCAGCCTAGGGGCGGGGGGGACAGGGGCCTTGTTAGCTAACTATGGCTACACCTTC

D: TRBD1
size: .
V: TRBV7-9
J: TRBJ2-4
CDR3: CASSPQGNIQYF
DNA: TGTGCCAGCAGCCCACAGGGGAACATTCAGTACTTC

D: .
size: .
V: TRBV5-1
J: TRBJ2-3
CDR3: CASSQGGLDTQYF
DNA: TGCGCCAGCAGCCAAGGGGGATTAGATACGCAGTATTTT

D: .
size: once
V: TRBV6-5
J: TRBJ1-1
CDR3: CASNYQQGNTEAFF
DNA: TGTGCCAGCAATTACCAACAGGGAAACACTGAAGCTTTCTTT

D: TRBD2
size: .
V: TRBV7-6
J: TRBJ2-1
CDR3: CASSLAYDSGSYNEQFF
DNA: TGTGCCAGCAGCTTAGCCTACGATAGCGGGTCCTACAATGAGCAGTTCTTC

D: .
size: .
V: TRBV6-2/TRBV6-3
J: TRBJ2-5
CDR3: CASSEVGTPGQYF
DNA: TGTGCCAGCAGTGAAGTGGGGACTCCGGGCCAGTACTTC

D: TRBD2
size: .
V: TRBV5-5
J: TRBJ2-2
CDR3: CASSSGLAGAQTGELFF
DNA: TGTGCCAGCAGCTCCGGACTAGCGGGAGCTCAGACCGGGGAGCTGTTTTTT

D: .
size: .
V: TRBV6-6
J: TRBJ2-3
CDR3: CASSRQRGAGTDTQYF
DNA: TGTGCCAGCAGTAGACAAAGAGGGGCGGGCACAGATACGCAGTATTTT

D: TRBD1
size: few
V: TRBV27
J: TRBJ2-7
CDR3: CASSSSLESNEQHRGAIF
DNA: TGTGCCAGCAGTTCGTCTTTGGAGTCCAACGAGCAGCACAGGGGAGCCATCTTC

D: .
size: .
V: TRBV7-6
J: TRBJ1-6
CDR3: CASSFGTTTYNEQFF
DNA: TGTGCCAGCAGCTTCGGGACCACCACCTACAATGAGCAGTTCTTT

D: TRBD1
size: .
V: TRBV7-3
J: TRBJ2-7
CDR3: CASSLTAGGGYEQYF
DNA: TGTGCCAGCAGCTTAACGGCAGGGGGCGGTTACGAGCAGTACTTC

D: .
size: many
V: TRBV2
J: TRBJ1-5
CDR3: CASSVGQISNQPQHF
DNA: TGTGCCAGCAGTGTAGGACAGATTAGCAATCAGCCCCAGCATTTT

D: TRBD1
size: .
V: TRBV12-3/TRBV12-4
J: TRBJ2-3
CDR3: CASSLAGTGYSGDTQYF
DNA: TGTGCCAGCAGTTTAGCTGGGACAGGGTATTCCGGGGATACGCAGTATTTT

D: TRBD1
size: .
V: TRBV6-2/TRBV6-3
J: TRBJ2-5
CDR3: CASSGDRGVKTQYF
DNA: TGTGCCAGCAGTGGGGACAGGGGAGTGAAGACCCAGTACTTC

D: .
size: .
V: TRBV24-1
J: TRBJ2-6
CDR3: CATSGRTSGANVLTF
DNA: TGTGCCACCAGTGGCCGGACCTCTGGGGCCAACGTCCTGACTTTC

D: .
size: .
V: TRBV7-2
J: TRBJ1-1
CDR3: CASSLSGTAGEAFF
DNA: TGTGCCAGCAGCTTATCGGGGACGGCCGGGGAAGCTTTCTTT

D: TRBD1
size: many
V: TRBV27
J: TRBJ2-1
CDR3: CASRSGTGVNEQFF
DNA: TGTGCCAGCAGAAGTGGGACAGGGGTGAATGAGCAGTTCTTC

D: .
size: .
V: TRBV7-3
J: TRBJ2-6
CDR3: CASSDILSGANVLTF
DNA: TGTGCCAGCAGCGATATACTTTCTGGGGCCAACGTCCTGACTTTC

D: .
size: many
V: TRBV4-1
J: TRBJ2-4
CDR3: CASSQVDKAGAKNIQYF
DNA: TGCGCCAGCAGCCAGGTTGATAAAGCGGGAGCCAAAAACATTCAGTACTTC

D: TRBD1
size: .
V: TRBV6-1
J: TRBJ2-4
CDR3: CASSPTGSPNQYF
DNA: TGTGCCAGCAGCCCGACAGGGTCCCCCAACCAGTACTTC

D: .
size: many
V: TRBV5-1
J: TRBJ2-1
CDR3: CASSGGTGAFYNEQFF
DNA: TGCGCCAGCAGCGGTGGTACTGGGGCGTTTTACAATGAGCAGTTCTTC

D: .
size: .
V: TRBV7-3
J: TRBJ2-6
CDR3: CASSVTGSGANVLTF
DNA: TGTGCCAGCAGCGTCACAGGGAGCGGGGCCAACGTCCTGACTTTC

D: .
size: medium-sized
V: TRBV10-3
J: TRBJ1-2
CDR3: CAISELPENYGYTF
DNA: TGTGCCATCAGTGAACTTCCAGAGAACTATGGCTACACCTTC

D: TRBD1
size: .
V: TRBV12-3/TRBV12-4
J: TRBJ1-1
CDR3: CASSLEGATTEAFF
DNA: TGTGCCAGCAGTTTAGAGGGGGCAACCACTGAAGCTTTCTTT

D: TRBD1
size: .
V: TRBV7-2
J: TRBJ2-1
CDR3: CASSLEQGDYNEQFF
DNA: TGTGCCAGCAGCTTAGAACAGGGGGACTACAATGAGCAGTTCTTC

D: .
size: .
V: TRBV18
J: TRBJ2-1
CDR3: CASSLSPGENNEQFF
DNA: TGTGCCAGCTCACTTTCTCCGGGAGAGAACAATGAGCAGTTCTTC

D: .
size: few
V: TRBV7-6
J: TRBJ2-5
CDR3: CASSSAGADQETQYF
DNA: TGTGCCAGCAGTTCAGCGGGCGCAGACCAAGAGACCCAGTACTTC

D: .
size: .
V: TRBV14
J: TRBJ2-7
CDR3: CASSHGTSTYYEQYF
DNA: TGTGCCAGCAGCCATGGGACTTCTACCTACTACGAGCAGTACTTC

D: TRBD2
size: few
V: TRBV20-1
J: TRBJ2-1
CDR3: CSARGLAGGPYNEQFF
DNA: TGCAGTGCTCGTGGACTAGCGGGAGGGCCCTACAATGAGCAGTTCTTC

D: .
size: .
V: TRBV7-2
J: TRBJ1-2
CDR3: CASSFPGVSNYGYTF
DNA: TGTGCCAGCAGCTTCCCAGGGGTTAGCAACTATGGCTACACCTTC

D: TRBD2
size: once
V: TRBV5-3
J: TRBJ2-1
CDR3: CASSLPSGGAGDEQFF
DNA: TGTGCCAGCAGCTTACCTAGCGGGGGGGCAGGGGATGAGCAGTTCTTC

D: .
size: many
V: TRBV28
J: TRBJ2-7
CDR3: CASSFPTYEQYF
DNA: TGTGCCAGCAGTTTCCCGACCTACGAGCAGTACTTC

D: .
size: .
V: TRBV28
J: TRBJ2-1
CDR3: CASSLGGEGGSYNEQFF
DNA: TGTGCCAGCAGTTTGGGGGGGGAGGGGGGCTCCTACAATGAGCAGTTCTTC

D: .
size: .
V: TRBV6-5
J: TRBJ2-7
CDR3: CASSYNVGKKGTHEQYF
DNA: TGTGCCAGCAGTTACAACGTCGGGAAAAAGGGAACCCATGAGCAGTACTTC

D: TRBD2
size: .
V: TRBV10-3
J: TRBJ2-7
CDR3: CAIRGGTSGYEQYF
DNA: TGTGCCATCAGGGGGGGTACTAGCGGGTACGAGCAGTACTTC

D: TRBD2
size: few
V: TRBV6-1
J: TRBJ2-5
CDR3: CASSRTTSGRGETQYF
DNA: TGTGCCAGCAGTCGGACGACTAGCGGGAGGGGGGAGACCCAGTACTTC

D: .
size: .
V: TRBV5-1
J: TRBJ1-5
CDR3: CASSPGLNRVNQPQHF
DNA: TGCGCCAGCAGCCCGGGCCTCAACAGGGTAAATCAGCCCCAGCATTTT

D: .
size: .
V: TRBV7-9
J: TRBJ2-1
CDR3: CASSFNEQFF
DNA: TGTGCCAGCAGCTTCAATGAGCAGTTCTTC

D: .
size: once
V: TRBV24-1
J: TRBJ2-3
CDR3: CATSDLAYGTQYF
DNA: TGTGCCACCAGTGATTTGGCCTACGGTACGCAGTATTTT

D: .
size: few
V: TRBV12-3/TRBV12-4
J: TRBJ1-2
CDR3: CASSLLAGGYTF
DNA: TGTGCCAGCAGTCTGCTCGCTGGAGGCTACACCTTC

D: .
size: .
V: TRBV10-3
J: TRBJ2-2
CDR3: CAIRENRGELFF
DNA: TGTGCCATCAGGGAGAATCGCGGGGAGCTGTTTTTT

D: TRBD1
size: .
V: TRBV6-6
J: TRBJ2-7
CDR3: CASTRTGDTYEQYF
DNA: TGTGCCAGCACCCGGACAGGGGACACCTACGAGCAGTACTTC

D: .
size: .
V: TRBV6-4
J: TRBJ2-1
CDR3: CASSDGDYNEQFF
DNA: TGTGCCAGCAGTGACGGCGATTACAATGAGCAGTTCTTC

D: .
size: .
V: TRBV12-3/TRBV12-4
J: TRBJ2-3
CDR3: CASSVLGDTQYF
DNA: TGTGCCAGCAGTGTACTGGGGGATACGCAGTATTTT

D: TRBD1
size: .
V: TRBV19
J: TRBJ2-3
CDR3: CATRQGGTDTQYF
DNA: TGTGCCACCAGACAGGGGGGAACAGATACGCAGTATTTT

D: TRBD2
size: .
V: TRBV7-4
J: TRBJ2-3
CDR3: CASSLARTGGPQDTQYF
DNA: TGTGCCAGCAGCTTAGCGAGGACGGGAGGGCCTCAAGATACGCAGTATTTT

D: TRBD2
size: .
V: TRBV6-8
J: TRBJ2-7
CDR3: CASSVGTSVRYEQYF
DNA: TGTGCCAGCAGTGTCGGGACTAGCGTACGCTACGAGCAGTACTTC

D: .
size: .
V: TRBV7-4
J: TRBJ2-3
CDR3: CASSLDGPTDTQYF
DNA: TGTGCCAGCAGCTTGGACGGTCCCACAGATACGCAGTATTTT